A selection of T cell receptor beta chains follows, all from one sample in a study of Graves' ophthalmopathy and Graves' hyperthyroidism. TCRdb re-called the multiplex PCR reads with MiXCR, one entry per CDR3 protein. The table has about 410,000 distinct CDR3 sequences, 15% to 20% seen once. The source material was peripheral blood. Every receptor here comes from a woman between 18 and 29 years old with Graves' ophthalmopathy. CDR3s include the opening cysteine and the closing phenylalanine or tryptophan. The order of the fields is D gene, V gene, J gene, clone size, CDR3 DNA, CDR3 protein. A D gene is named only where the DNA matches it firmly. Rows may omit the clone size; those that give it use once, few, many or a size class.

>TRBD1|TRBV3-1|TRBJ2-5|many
TGTGCCAGCAGGCTACAGGGGGCAGGGCAAGAGACCCAGTACTTC
CASRLQGAGQETQYF
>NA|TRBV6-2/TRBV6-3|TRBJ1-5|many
TGTGCCAGCTCCTCGGACCCTCGGCAGCCCCAGCATTTT
CASSSDPRQPQHF
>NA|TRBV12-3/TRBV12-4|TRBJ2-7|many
TGTGCCAGCAGTTTCGGGGGCCGGCAGGAGCAGTACTTC
CASSFGGRQEQYF
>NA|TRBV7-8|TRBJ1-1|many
TGTGCCAGCAGCCAAGCCCGACAGCTGAACACTGAAGCTTTCTTT
CASSQARQLNTEAFF
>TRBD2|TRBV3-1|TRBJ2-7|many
TGTGCCAGCAGCCAAGTAACTAGCGGGGCCTACGAGCAGTACTTC
CASSQVTSGAYEQYF
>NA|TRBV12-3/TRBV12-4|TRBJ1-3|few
TGTGCCAGCCTACAGGGCCTAAGTGGAAACACCATATATTTT
CASLQGLSGNTIYF
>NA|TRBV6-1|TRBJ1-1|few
TGTGCCAGCAGTGTTATGGGGCATGACACTGAAGCTTTCTTT
CASSVMGHDTEAFF
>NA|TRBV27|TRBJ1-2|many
TGTGCCAGCAGTCCCCTCGGCTCTCGCTGGGGCTACACCTTC
CASSPLGSRWGYTF
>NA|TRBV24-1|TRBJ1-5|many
TGTGCCACCAGTGATTACTTCCCAAGGAGTAATCAGCCCCAGCATTTT
CATSDYFPRSNQPQHF
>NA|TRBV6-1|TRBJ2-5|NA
TGTGCCAGCAGTACCACGACTGGGCAAGAGACCCAGTACTTC
CASSTTTGQETQYF
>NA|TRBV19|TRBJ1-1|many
TGTGCCAGTAAAGATTACAGGAGTAGGAACGAAGCTTTCTTT
CASKDYRSRNEAFF
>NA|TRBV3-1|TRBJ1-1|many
TGTGCCAGCAGCCAAGGTCGTCGAACTGAAGCTTTCTTT
CASSQGRRTEAFF
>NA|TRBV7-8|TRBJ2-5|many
TGTGCCAGCAGAAACGACGGTCAAGAGACCCAGTACTTC
CASRNDGQETQYF
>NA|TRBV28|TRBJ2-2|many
TGTGCCAGCAGTTCGTGGACTAAGAACACCGGGGAGCTGTTTTTT
CASSSWTKNTGELFF
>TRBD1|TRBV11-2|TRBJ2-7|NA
TGTGCCAGCAGCCGACACAGGGGGCTAAGCTCCTACGAGCAGTACTTC
CASSRHRGLSSYEQYF
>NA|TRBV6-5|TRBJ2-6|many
TGTGCCAGCGCCTCCGTTCCCCGGGGGCCCCACTCTGGGGCCAACGTCCTGACTTTC
CASASVPRGPHSGANVLTF
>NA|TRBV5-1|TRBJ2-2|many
TGCGCCAGCAGCTTGCGGGAGGAGCTGTTTTTT
CASSLREELFF
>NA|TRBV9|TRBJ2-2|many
TGTGCCAGCAGCCGACGGAGGGGAGCGAACACCGGGGAGCTGTTTTTT
CASSRRRGANTGELFF
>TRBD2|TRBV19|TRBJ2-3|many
TGTGCCAGTAGATATAGCGGGGGGGCGTCAGATACGCAGTATTTT
CASRYSGGASDTQYF
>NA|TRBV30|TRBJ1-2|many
TGTGCCTGGAGTGCCCAGGGTGGGTATGGCTACACCTTC
CAWSAQGGYGYTF
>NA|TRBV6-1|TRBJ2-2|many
TGTGCCAGCTTCTACTTCGGGGAGCTGTTTTTT
CASFYFGELFF
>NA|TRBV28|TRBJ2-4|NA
TGTGCCAGCAGTTTAACGGGGGCTTTGACCAAAAACATTCAGTACTTC
CASSLTGALTKNIQYF
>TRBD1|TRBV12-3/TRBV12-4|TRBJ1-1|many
TGTGCCAGCTCTTTGGGACAGACCCTTGAAGCTTTCTTT
CASSLGQTLEAFF
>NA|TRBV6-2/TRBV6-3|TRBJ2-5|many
TGTGCCAGCAGTTACGGCGCAGGGGCCGAGACCCAGTACTTC
CASSYGAGAETQYF
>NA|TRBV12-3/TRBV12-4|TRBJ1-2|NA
TGTGCCAGCAGTTTTTTTGGGCAGGGGAATGGCTACACCTTC
CASSFFGQGNGYTF
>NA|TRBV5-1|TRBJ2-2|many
TGCGCCAGCAGCTTGGGCCCTCGGTCGAACACCGGGGAGCTGTTTTTT
CASSLGPRSNTGELFF
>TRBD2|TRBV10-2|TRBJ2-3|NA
TGCGCCAGCAAAGTAGCGGGACGCACAGATACGCAGTATTTT
CASKVAGRTDTQYF
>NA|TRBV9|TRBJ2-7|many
TGTGCCAGCAGCGTAGCTACCCAGGGCGAGCAGTACTTC
CASSVATQGEQYF
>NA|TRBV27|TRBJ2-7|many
TGTGCCAGCAGTCGCCGGGGCATGACCTACGAGCAGTACTTC
CASSRRGMTYEQYF
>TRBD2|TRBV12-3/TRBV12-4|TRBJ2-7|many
TGTGCCAGCAGAAAGACTAGCGGGAGCTCCTACGAGCAGTACTTC
CASRKTSGSSYEQYF
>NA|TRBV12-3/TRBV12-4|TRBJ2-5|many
TGTGCCAGCAGTCTCTGGAAGGCCCCGCAAGAGACCCAGTACTTC
CASSLWKAPQETQYF
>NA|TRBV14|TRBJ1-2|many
TGTGCCAGCAGCGCAACAGGATATGGGAATGGCTACACCTTC
CASSATGYGNGYTF
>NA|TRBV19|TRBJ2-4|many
TGTGCCAGTAGTATCGGCGCAGGCACCAAAAACATTCAGTACTTC
CASSIGAGTKNIQYF
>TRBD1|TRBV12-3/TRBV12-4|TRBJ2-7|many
TGTGCCAGCAGCCAATACCCCTCCGGACAGGCCTACGAGCAGTACTTC
CASSQYPSGQAYEQYF
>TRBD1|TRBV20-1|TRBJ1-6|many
TGCAGTGCTGCAGGGGGTAATTCACCCCTCCACTTT
CSAAGGNSPLHF
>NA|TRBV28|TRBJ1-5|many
TGTGCCAGCAGACGAGTAACGGGCAATCAGCCCCAGCATTTT
CASRRVTGNQPQHF
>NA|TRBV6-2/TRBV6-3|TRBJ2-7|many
TGTGCCAGCAGCCTCAATTCGGCCGAGCAGTACTTC
CASSLNSAEQYF
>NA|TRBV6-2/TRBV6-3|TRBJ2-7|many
TGTGCCAGCAGACAGGGTTTGGGCGAGCAGTACTTC
CASRQGLGEQYF
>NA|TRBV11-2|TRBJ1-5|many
TGTGCCAGCAGCTTAGATTCGGCAGTACGTAATCAGCCCCAGCATTTT
CASSLDSAVRNQPQHF
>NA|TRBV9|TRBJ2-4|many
TGTGCCAGCAGCGTAGCGCCCTCCGAAAACATTCAGTACTTC
CASSVAPSENIQYF
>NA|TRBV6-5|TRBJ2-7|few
TGTGCCAGCAGTTACGCCGGGCGTGGGACCTACGAGCAGTACTTC
CASSYAGRGTYEQYF
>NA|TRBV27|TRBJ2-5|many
TGTGCCAGCAGTTTTCAAGGACAGCAAGAGACCCAGTACTTC
CASSFQGQQETQYF
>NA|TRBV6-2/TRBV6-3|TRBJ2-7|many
TGTGCCAGCAGTTCACGTGTCCCCCAGGCGGAGCGCTCCTACGAGCAGTACTTC
CASSSRVPQAERSYEQYF
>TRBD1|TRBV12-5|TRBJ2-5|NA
TGTGCTAGTGCCCGTTCCCTCCTACAGGGGTCAGAGACCCAGTACTTC
CASARSLLQGSETQYF
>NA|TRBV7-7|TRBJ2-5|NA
TGTGCTAGCAGCTACGGGGATTGGGAGACCCAGTACTTC
CASSYGDWETQYF
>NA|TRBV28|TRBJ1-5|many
TGTGCCAGCAGTTTATTCGGGGATAGCAATCAGCCCCAGCATTTT
CASSLFGDSNQPQHF
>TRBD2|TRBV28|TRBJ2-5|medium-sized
TGTGCCAGCAGTTCAGTACTCCAGACTAGCTCACAAGAGACCCAGTACTTC
CASSSVLQTSSQETQYF
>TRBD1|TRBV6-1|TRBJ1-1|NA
TGTGCCAGCAGTGTCGGACAGGGGGCCCCGAACACTGAAGCTTTCTTT
CASSVGQGAPNTEAFF
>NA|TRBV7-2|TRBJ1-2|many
TGTGCCAGCAGCTCTCCTCGGGGAGGCCTTGGCTACACCTTC
CASSSPRGGLGYTF
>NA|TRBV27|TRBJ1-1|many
TGTGCCAGCAGTTGGGTCAGACAACCGGGTGAAGCTTTCTTT
CASSWVRQPGEAFF
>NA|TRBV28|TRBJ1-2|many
TGTGCCAGTAGCACAGGCTATGGCTACACCTTC
CASSTGYGYTF
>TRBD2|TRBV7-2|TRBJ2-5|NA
TGTGCCAGCAGCTTAGCCTCAGGACTAGCGGGGGGTCGTCAAGAGACCCAGTACTTC
CASSLASGLAGGRQETQYF
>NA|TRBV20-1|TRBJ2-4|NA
TGCAGTGCAACCCCTTCTGGGACGGTGTTTTTAGCCAAAAACATTCAGTACTTC
CSATPSGTVFLAKNIQYF
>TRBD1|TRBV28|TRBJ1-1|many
TGTGCCAGCAGATCGGGGGTACAGGGGGGGACTGAAGCTTTCTTT
CASRSGVQGGTEAFF